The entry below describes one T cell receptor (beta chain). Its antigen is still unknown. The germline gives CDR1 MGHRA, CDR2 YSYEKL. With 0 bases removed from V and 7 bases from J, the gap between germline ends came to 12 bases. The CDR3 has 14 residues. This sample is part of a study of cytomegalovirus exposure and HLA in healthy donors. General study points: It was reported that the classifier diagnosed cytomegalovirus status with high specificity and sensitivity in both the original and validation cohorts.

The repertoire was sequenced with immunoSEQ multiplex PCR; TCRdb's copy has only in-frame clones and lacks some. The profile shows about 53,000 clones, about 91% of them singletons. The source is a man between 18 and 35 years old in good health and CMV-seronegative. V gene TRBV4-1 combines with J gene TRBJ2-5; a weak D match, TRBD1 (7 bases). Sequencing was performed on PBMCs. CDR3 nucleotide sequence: TGCGCCAGCAGCCAAGATCTCCAGGGGGGGACCCAGTACTTC. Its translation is CASSQDLQGGTQYF.